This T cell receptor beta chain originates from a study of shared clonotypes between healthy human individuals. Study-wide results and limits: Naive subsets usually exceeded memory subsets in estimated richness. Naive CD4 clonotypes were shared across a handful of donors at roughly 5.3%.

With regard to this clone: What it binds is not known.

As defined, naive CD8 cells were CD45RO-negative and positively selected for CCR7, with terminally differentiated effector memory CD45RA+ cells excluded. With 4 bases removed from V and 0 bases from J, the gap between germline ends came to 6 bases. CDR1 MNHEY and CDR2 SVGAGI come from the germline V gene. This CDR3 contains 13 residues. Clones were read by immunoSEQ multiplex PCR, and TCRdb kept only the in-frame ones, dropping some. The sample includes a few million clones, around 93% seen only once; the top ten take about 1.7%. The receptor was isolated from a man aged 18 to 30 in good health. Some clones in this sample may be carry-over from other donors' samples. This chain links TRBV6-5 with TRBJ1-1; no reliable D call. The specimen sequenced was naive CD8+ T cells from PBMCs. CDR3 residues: CASSSQVNTEAFF. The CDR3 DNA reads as TGTGCCAGCAGTTCCCAAGTGAACACTGAAGCTTTCTTT.